This T cell receptor (beta chain) was sequenced for a study of blood T cell repertoires in COVID-19. Turning to the study itself: Collection of acute and convalescent COVID-19 samples took place in the United States, Italy and Spain.

Original processing notes: Using reference gene primer amplification, nucleated cell counts were estimated. The protocol was immunoSEQ multiplex PCR, while the TCRdb copy is restricted to in-frame clones and leaves out a portion. The D gene and trimming were derived from the DNA, and the V and J assignments and clone size from that table. The sample holds about 210,000 clones, around four fifths seen once. The germline V and J ends were trimmed by 5 bases and 6 bases, with 13 bases remaining between them. Per the germline V gene, CDR1 is MNHEY and CDR2 is SVGAGI. This CDR3 contains 14 residues. Sequencing was done on a sample of peripheral blood. The receptor's source is a man over 45 with active or convalescent COVID-19. This chain joins TRBV6-5 and TRBJ1-4; D may be TRBD1 (5 bases). The CDR3 region has the DNA TGTGCCAGCAGTCCTGGGACGGGGGATGAAAAACTGTTTTTT. Its translation is CASSPGTGDEKLFF.